The clone carrying this T cell receptor beta chain was counted only a few times. As processed by the authors: Reference gene primer amplification yielded estimated nucleated cell counts. The protocol was immunoSEQ multiplex PCR, while the TCRdb copy is restricted to in-frame clones and leaves out a portion. V and J calls and clone size come straight from that table; D and trimming were deduced from the DNA. The sample contains about 47,000 clones, over 65% of which appear only once. The record originates from a study of blood T cell repertoires in COVID-19. The overall study: Both acute and convalescent COVID-19 samples were obtained from the United States, Italy and Spain. PBMCs, B-cell-depleted T cells, or T cells were the source of the cDNA or gDNA that made up the material.

The sequence came from a woman aged 70 to 79 with acute or convalescent COVID-19. Sequenced input: peripheral blood.

Here the CDR3 reads CASSQGPGRMQYF. Here the CDR3 DNA reads TGTGCCAGCAGCCAAGGGCCAGGGCGCATGCAGTACTTC. The V call is TRBV14, the J call TRBJ2-7, with TRBD1 as a possible D gene (5 bases). Germline CDR1 is SGHDN and CDR2 is FVKESK. The CDR3 loop spans 13 amino acids. The V end lost 1 base, the J end lost 9 bases, and 13 bases lay between the germline ends.